These T cell receptor beta chains were read from a single sample in a study of blood T cell repertoires in COVID-19. Profiled with immunoSEQ multiplex PCR; TCRdb holds only in-frame clones, not every one. This sample has approximately 110,000 clones, with more than 80% found just once. The sequenced material came from peripheral blood. These receptors came from a woman in her sixties or seventies with COVID-19, enrolled during active disease. CDR3s leave out the opening cysteine and the closing phenylalanine or tryptophan.

J: TRBJ1-1
V: TRBV19
CDR3: ASSIGQGTINTEAF

J: TRBJ2-5
V: TRBV11-1
CDR3: ASSFWTGQETQY

J: TRBJ2-7
V: TRBV27
CDR3: ASSLAGQGTYEQY

J: TRBJ1-1
V: TRBV5-1
CDR3: ASSLTADTEAF

J: TRBJ2-7
V: TRBV5-5
CDR3: ASSYSLYEQY

J: TRBJ1-2
V: TRBV5-8
CDR3: ASSLSGVDYGYT

J: TRBJ1-1
V: TRBV11-2
CDR3: ASSTQGVEDTEAF

J: TRBJ2-7
V: TRBV7-2
CDR3: ASSPPGLAGFAQY

J: TRBJ1-4
V: TRBV14
CDR3: ASKGQDEKLF

J: TRBJ2-1
V: TRBV10-2
CDR3: ASSQQGAAVIEQF

J: TRBJ1-1
V: TRBV7-8
CDR3: ASSEDRVNTEAF

J: TRBJ2-1
V: TRBV5-5
CDR3: ASSLYGDSSSYNEQF

J: TRBJ2-1
V: TRBV29-1
CDR3: SAERGGYNEQF

J: TRBJ2-2
V: TRBV12-3/TRBV12-4
CDR3: ASTLTGELF

J: TRBJ1-2
V: TRBV23-1
CDR3: ASSQTDSPLSAKAYGYT

J: TRBJ2-5
V: TRBV29-1
CDR3: SASPTGETQY

J: TRBJ1-3
V: TRBV19
CDR3: ASSAYQSPAGNTIY

J: TRBJ2-3
V: TRBV12-3/TRBV12-4
CDR3: ASGGPTDTQY

J: TRBJ1-1
V: TRBV7-9
CDR3: AISINPWGQGS

J: TRBJ1-2
V: TRBV9
CDR3: ASSVATIGTGYGYT

J: TRBJ1-1
V: TRBV7-8
CDR3: ASSPMTGVRTEAF

J: TRBJ1-1
V: TRBV7-9
CDR3: ASSLDVGVAF

J: TRBJ1-5
V: TRBV2
CDR3: ASSEVRFRNQPQH

J: TRBJ2-7
V: TRBV6-1
CDR3: ASSEVAAYEQY

J: TRBJ1-5
V: TRBV6-6
CDR3: AGGDSNQPQH

J: TRBJ2-5
V: TRBV7-9
CDR3: ASSLRSASGQETQY

J: TRBJ1-6
V: TRBV4-1
CDR3: ASSQGQFGYDSPLH

J: TRBJ1-1
V: TRBV21-1
CDR3: ASSKDPKGGITEAF

J: TRBJ2-1
V: TRBV2
CDR3: ASTFSQGRAYNEQF

J: TRBJ1-2
V: TRBV10-3
CDR3: AISERPGQKDYGYT

J: TRBJ2-2
V: TRBV19
CDR3: ASSYGTNTGELF

J: TRBJ1-5
V: TRBV6-5
CDR3: ASSYWAGQPQH

J: TRBJ2-2
V: TRBV3-1/TRBV3-2
CDR3: ASSQNSGEGGELF

J: TRBJ1-2
V: TRBV19
CDR3: ASSIWGAGGYT

J: TRBJ1-1
V: TRBV4-1
CDR3: ASSQDSYGGFGEAF

J: TRBJ1-5
V: TRBV4-1
CDR3: ASSLFSQGTSGNQPQH

J: TRBJ1-1
V: TRBV5-1
CDR3: ASSLAFTNTEAF

J: TRBJ1-5
V: TRBV9
CDR3: ASSKTDSNQPQH

J: TRBJ2-7
V: TRBV28
CDR3: ASSHGQGAREQY

J: TRBJ2-2
V: TRBV4-2
CDR3: ASSQDPYTGELF

J: TRBJ1-5
V: TRBV19
CDR3: ASSPRTGSVEVGQPQH

J: TRBJ1-1
V: TRBV7-8
CDR3: ASSLQAKDEAF

J: TRBJ1-2
V: TRBV6-1
CDR3: ASSAGHRQGASYGYT

J: TRBJ2-7
V: TRBV7-3
CDR3: ASSLGQFGYYEQY

J: TRBJ1-1
V: TRBV7-8
CDR3: ASSTQMNTEAF

J: TRBJ2-7
V: TRBV7-3
CDR3: ASSENEGAILHEQY

J: TRBJ1-2
V: TRBV7-8
CDR3: ASSLTGTAGYT

J: TRBJ1-2
V: TRBV13
CDR3: ASSLGGRGNSYYGYT

J: TRBJ1-2
V: TRBV6-5
CDR3: ASSYSAATGNGYT

J: TRBJ1-3
V: TRBV9
CDR3: ASSKIEGPLSGNTIY

J: TRBJ2-1
V: TRBV25-1
CDR3: ASSRGQGNYNEQF

J: TRBJ2-3
V: TRBV5-1
CDR3: ASSNSARTSGGTDTQY

J: TRBJ2-1
V: TRBV2
CDR3: ASWTARGEQF

J: TRBJ1-1
V: TRBV27
CDR3: ASALGTGGVSTEAF

J: TRBJ2-7
V: TRBV28
CDR3: ASSLELAGGPEQY

J: TRBJ2-2
V: TRBV11-2
CDR3: ASSLAVGELF

J: TRBJ1-3
V: TRBV5-1
CDR3: ASSFQGLSGNTIY